Here is one TCR beta chain with its context. Antigen specificity is unknown. These data are taken from a study of cytomegalovirus exposure and HLA in healthy donors. General study points: Among the most significant clusters, several appeared linked to common viral pathogens in a later analysis. TCR beta V segments were, for the most part, productive about 87% or about 30% of the time in an earlier analysis.

Every donor was a healthy person donating bone marrow. Trimming removed 4 bases at V and 6 bases at J, with 12 bases between. This CDR3 contains 13 residues. The germline gives CDR1 MNHNS, CDR2 SASEGT. Both 60 Vbeta primers and 13 Jbeta primers went into the PCR. Sequencing used immunoSEQ multiplex PCR; TCRdb keeps in-frame clones, though not all of them. This sample has tens of thousands of clones, with 90% found just once. The V and J genes are TRBV6-1 and TRBJ1-1; no clear D. The sequenced sample was PBMCs. The sequence was obtained from a woman under 30 in good health and CMV-seronegative. CDR3 sequence (DNA): TGTGCCAGCAGTGTTTCGGTTTACCCTGAAGCTTTCTTT. Amino acid sequence: CASSVSVYPEAFF.